This T cell receptor (beta chain) was identified in a study of cytomegalovirus exposure and HLA in healthy donors. Study-level background: Prior work identified under 130 million unique TCR beta sequences in 190 million or so T cells.

Germline V gene lookup returns CDR1 LNHDA and CDR2 SQIVND (reference sequence). This CDR3 has 11 residues. The ends lost 6 bases at V and 16 bases at J; junction bases unmatched: 6. PCR used 60 Vbeta primers and 13 Jbeta primers. Sequencing used immunoSEQ multiplex PCR; TCRdb keeps in-frame clones, though not all of them. The sample lists about 160,000 clones, roughly 80% seen once, with more than 0.85% in the top ten. V and J are TRBV19 and TRBJ1-3; 10 nucleotides align to TRBD1. The receptor's source is a man aged 25 to 40 in good health and CMV-seronegative. The sequenced material came from PBMCs. The CDR3 sequence: CASRGDRGLYF. The DNA for the CDR3 is TGTGCCAGTAGGGGGGACAGGGGCCTTTATTTT.